A selection of T cell receptor beta chains follows, all from one sample in a study of Ad26.COV2.S vaccination and SARS-CoV-2 variants. Method: immunoSEQ multiplex PCR; TCRdb's copy keeps in-frame clones and lacks some. The top ten clones hold 5.5% of a sample with a few hundred thousand clones, roughly 90% of them seen once. The sequences come from peripheral blood, collected in a trial of Ad26.COV2.S vaccine versus placebo. The source is a person between 18 and 60 years old who received the Ad26.COV2.S COVID-19 vaccine or a placebo. Each CDR3 is given with its conserved first and last residue. D genes are given only for firm matches. Size is stated for part of the rows, as once, few or many counts, or as a class when the clone is expanded.

abundance	j_gene	v_gene	d_gene	CDR3nt	CDR3aa
-	TRBJ1-3	TRBV4-1	-	TGCGCCAGCACCCCCCTTGCTGGGAATGGAAACACCATATATTTT	CASTPLAGNGNTIYF
-	TRBJ2-3	TRBV13	-	TGTGCCAGTCTTCGGGCGAACCTAGGCCCAGATACGCAGTATTTT	CASLRANLGPDTQYF
-	TRBJ2-3	TRBV7-9	-	TGTGCCAGCAGCTTAGGGGTGGGGACTCCTAGCACAGATACGCAGTATTTT	CASSLGVGTPSTDTQYF
-	TRBJ1-1	TRBV5-1	-	TGCGCCAGCAGCCAGGGACACTCTTTTTTATCTGAAGCTTTCTTT	CASSQGHSFLSEAFF
-	TRBJ1-1	TRBV6-1	-	TGTGCCAGCAGTGAAAAGGGGGAGGGAGCTTTCTTT	CASSEKGEGAFF
-	TRBJ1-1	TRBV9	TRBD1	TGTGCCAGCAGCGGCACAGGGGGCTCATGGAACACTGAAGCTTTCTTT	CASSGTGGSWNTEAFF
-	TRBJ1-1	TRBV3-1/TRBV3-2	-	TGTGCCAGCAGGAATCCCGAGAACACTGAAGCTTTCTTT	CASRNPENTEAFF
once	TRBJ2-1	TRBV5-4	-	TGTGCCAGCAGCTTGACTCCGGGGGCCTACAATGAGCAGTTCTTC	CASSLTPGAYNEQFF
-	TRBJ1-1	TRBV4-3	-	TGCGCCAGCAGCCAGAGGGGGTCGGATAACACTGAAGCTTTCTTT	CASSQRGSDNTEAFF
-	TRBJ1-6	TRBV15	-	TGTGCCACCAGGCCTAGGGGATTCTATAATTCACCCCTCCACTTT	CATRPRGFYNSPLHF
-	TRBJ1-2	TRBV6-2/TRBV6-3	TRBD1	TGTGCCAGCATCCCAGGACGGACAGGGGGCCTTGGCTACACCTTC	CASIPGRTGGLGYTF
-	TRBJ2-5	TRBV9	-	TGTGCCAGCAGCGAAGGGAAGCAGCTTCAAGAGACCCAGTACTTC	CASSEGKQLQETQYF
-	TRBJ2-3	TRBV29-1	TRBD1	TGCAGCGTTAAGATGATGATGGTGACAGGGTACTATGGCTCTGGCACAGATACGCAGTATTTT	CSVKMMMVTGYYGSGTDTQYF
once	TRBJ1-6	TRBV5-1	TRBD1	TGCGCCAGCAGCTGGACAACAGGGGATGGCGATAATTCACCCCTCCACTTT	CASSWTTGDGDNSPLHF
-	TRBJ2-5	TRBV5-4	-	TGTGCCAGCAGCTCGGGGGAGACCCAGTACTTC	CASSSGETQYF
-	TRBJ1-6	TRBV7-2	-	TGTGCCAGCAGCCCGCCATATAATTCACCCCTCCACTTT	CASSPPYNSPLHF
few	TRBJ1-4	TRBV9	-	TGTGCCAGCAGCGGGGAGGACAGTCCGACGGATTGGAAACTGTTTTTT	CASSGEDSPTDWKLFF
-	TRBJ2-7	TRBV5-1	-	TGCGCCAGCAGCTTGGTTTATAGGGGAATCTACGAGCAGTACTTC	CASSLVYRGIYEQYF
-	TRBJ1-1	TRBV2	-	TGTGCCAGCAGCTCTAGGACAGCCTACACTGAAGCTTTCTTT	CASSSRTAYTEAFF
-	TRBJ1-2	TRBV7-9	-	TGTGCCAGCAGCTTGCCCGCCGGTACTAACTATGGCTACACCTTC	CASSLPAGTNYGYTF
-	TRBJ2-3	TRBV14	-	TGTGCCAGCAGCCTAGAGAATGCGGGCACAGATACGCAGTATTTT	CASSLENAGTDTQYF
-	TRBJ2-6	TRBV7-9	-	TGTGCCAGCAGCTTAGTATGGTACTCTGGGGCCAACGTCCTGACTTTC	CASSLVWYSGANVLTF
once	TRBJ2-1	TRBV12-3/TRBV12-4	-	TGTGCCAGCAGTTCACCTTTGAGGAATGAGCAGTTCTTC	CASSSPLRNEQFF
-	TRBJ2-7	TRBV5-4	TRBD1	TGTGCCAGCAGCCCCACCTACGGGACAGGGTCGGGGGAGCAGTACTTC	CASSPTYGTGSGEQYF
-	TRBJ2-5	TRBV7-3	TRBD2	TGTGCCAGCAGCGTTGGACTAGCGGGAGGGCCCGCCTACCAAGAGACCCAGTACTTC	CASSVGLAGGPAYQETQYF
once	TRBJ2-1	TRBV10-3	TRBD2	TGTGCCATCAGACTAGCGGGAGGGCCGGATGAGCAGTTCTTC	CAIRLAGGPDEQFF
-	TRBJ1-1	TRBV5-6	-	TGTGCCAGCAGCTTGTCGGGGACTGAAGCTTTCTTT	CASSLSGTEAFF
few	TRBJ1-5	TRBV7-9	TRBD1	TGTGCCAGCAGCATAGGGACAGGCGATAGCAATCAGCCCCAGCATTTT	CASSIGTGDSNQPQHF
-	TRBJ2-1	TRBV27	TRBD1	TGTGCCAGCAGTTTATCGGCAGGGGGCTTCGGTGAGCAGTTCTTC	CASSLSAGGFGEQFF
-	TRBJ2-1	TRBV4-3	-	TGCGCCAGCAGCCAAGCGGCCACAACTAACAATGAGCAGTTCTTC	CASSQAATTNNEQFF
-	TRBJ1-1	TRBV18	-	TGTGCCAGCTCACCGGGGGGGCAGACTGAAGCTTTCTTT	CASSPGGQTEAFF
-	TRBJ1-2	TRBV30	-	TGTGCCTGGAGTGCAGGAAGCGGAGGCTACACCTTC	CAWSAGSGGYTF
once	TRBJ1-4	TRBV5-6	TRBD1	TGTGCCAGCAGCGTAGGGACAGGGGAACTGTTTTTT	CASSVGTGELFF
-	TRBJ1-1	TRBV29-1	-	TGCAGCGTTGCGGACAGTAACACTGAAGCTTTCTTT	CSVADSNTEAFF
-	TRBJ2-5	TRBV7-9	-	TGTGCCAGCAGCACCGGGACTGCTCTTTTGTACCAAGAGACCCAGTACTTC	CASSTGTALLYQETQYF
few	TRBJ1-2	TRBV3-1/TRBV3-2	-	TGTGCCAGCAGCCAAGAGGGATCTAACTATGGCTACACCTTC	CASSQEGSNYGYTF
-	TRBJ1-5	TRBV10-3	-	TGTGCCATCAGTCCGGGGGCTGGCAATCAGCCCCAGCATTTT	CAISPGAGNQPQHF
-	TRBJ1-6	TRBV7-8	-	TGTGCCAGCAGCTTAGGACAGCGCGCGCCCCTCCACTTT	CASSLGQRAPLHF
-	TRBJ1-1	TRBV18	-	TGTGCCAGCTCACTCCAGGGAGGTGGCACTGAAGCTTTCTTT	CASSLQGGGTEAFF
-	TRBJ2-2	TRBV7-9	-	TGTGCCAGCAGCCAAGACAGGATGAGGGCCGGGGAGCTGTTTTTT	CASSQDRMRAGELFF
-	TRBJ1-1	TRBV20-1	-	TGCAGTGCCCCTCTTCGGGATTTGGCTTTCTTT	CSAPLRDLAFF
-	TRBJ2-5	TRBV2	-	TGTGCCAGCGGGGAACTAGTTGAGACCCAGTACTTC	CASGELVETQYF
-	TRBJ2-1	TRBV7-6	-	TGTGCCAGCAGCTTAGAAGCCAATGAGATCAATGAGCAGTTCTTC	CASSLEANEINEQFF
few	TRBJ2-2	TRBV12-3/TRBV12-4	TRBD1	TGTGCCAGCCGGGACAGGGGCACCGGGGAGCTGTTTTTT	CASRDRGTGELFF
-	TRBJ2-1	TRBV7-9	-	TGTGCCAGCAGCTTAGCGGAGGGGATCGGGTCCTACAATGAGCAGTTCTTC	CASSLAEGIGSYNEQFF